This record covers a single TCR beta chain. The antigen is unknown. Researchers report immunoSEQ v3.0 was run at survey level. Clones were sequenced by immunoSEQ multiplex PCR, and TCRdb holds only the in-frame ones, with some missing. The repertoire holds some 17,000 clones, 80% seen once, with approximately 4.8% in the top ten. V dropped 5 bases and J dropped 10; count of bases not matched to a gene: 5. CDR1 and CDR2 (germline): MDHEN, SYDVKM. CDR3 length: 12 amino acids. The data stem from a study of long-term antiretroviral therapy in people with HIV. General study results and limits: Across all time points, the repertoire was dominated by clones that expanded before ART. Diversity went up after ART and still fell short of transplant donor controls.

V and J are TRBV28 and TRBJ1-1; TRBD1 aligns across 9 bases. The specimen was unsorted PBMCs, collected 0.1 years before starting antiretroviral therapy. This sequence originates from a man between 18 and 35 years old with HIV. Here the CDR3 DNA reads TGTGCCAGCAGTGTCTCGGGACAGGGAGCTTTCTTT. Protein: CASSVSGQGAFF.